This is a list of T cell receptor beta chains from one sample in a study of blood T cells in healthy people across ages. Using its own MiXCR run on the 5' RACE reads, TCRdb lists one record per CDR3 protein. The sample records about 840,000 distinct CDR3 sequences, about 27% being singletons. The sample was also linked to a second study, of T cells of mothers and their children.

The specimen was blood. Source of these receptors: a woman between 40 and 55 years old in good health. Each CDR3 is given with its conserved first and last residue. The order of the fields is clone size, V gene, D gene, J gene, CDR3 protein, CDR3 DNA. A D gene is named only where the DNA matches it firmly. Not every row has a clone size; where given, it reads once, few, many or a size class.

>-|TRBV13|-|TRBJ1-4
CASSGTPGPTTRKLFF
TGTGCCAGCAGCGGAACCCCGGGCCCCACCACCCGAAAACTGTTTTTT
>-|TRBV28|TRBD2|TRBJ2-1
CASSSIRGDSYNEQFF
TGTGCCAGCAGTTCTATTCGGGGGGACTCCTACAATGAGCAGTTCTTC
>-|TRBV6-5|-|TRBJ2-3
CATTGQSSADTQYF
TGTGCCACCACGGGCCAGAGTAGCGCAGATACGCAGTATTTT
>few|TRBV5-1|TRBD2|TRBJ2-7
CASSLTSGGASEQYF
TGCGCCAGCAGCCTGACTAGCGGGGGGGCGTCCGAGCAGTACTTC
>-|TRBV29-1|TRBD2|TRBJ2-3
CSVKTAGISTDTQYF
TGCAGCGTAAAAACAGCGGGGATTAGCACAGATACGCAGTATTTT
>few|TRBV20-1|-|TRBJ2-3
CSASFLHGPLTDTQYF
TGCAGTGCTTCCTTTCTCCACGGCCCTCTCACAGATACGCAGTATTTT
>-|TRBV29-1|TRBD2|TRBJ2-7
CSGGGTYNEQYF
TGCAGCGGGGGGGGAACCTACAATGAGCAGTACTTC
>-|TRBV12-3/TRBV12-4|TRBD2|TRBJ2-3
CASRRTSGGTDAQYF
TGTGCCAGCAGGAGGACTAGCGGGGGCACAGATGCGCAGTATTTT
>once|TRBV20-1|TRBD2|TRBJ2-7
CSAHLLTSGRSYEQYF
TGCAGTGCTCACCTCCTGACTAGCGGGAGGTCCTACGAGCAGTACTTC
>-|TRBV28|-|TRBJ2-6
CAGSPPAGGANVLTF
TGTGCCGGCAGCCCGCCGGCTGGTGGGGCCAACGTCCTGACTTTC
>many|TRBV5-1|-|TRBJ2-7
CASSSSGGIPYEQYF
TGCGCCAGCAGCTCCTCCGGAGGTATCCCCTACGAGCAGTACTTC
>-|TRBV5-1|-|TRBJ1-2
CASSSPSARGYTF
TGCGCCAGCAGCTCCCCCTCCGCACGAGGATACACCTTC
>few|TRBV7-2|-|TRBJ2-2
CASSPFPDETTGELFF
TGTGCCAGCAGCCCATTTCCGGACGAGACTACCGGGGAGCTGTTTTTT
>few|TRBV9|-|TRBJ2-7
CASSLRLADEQYF
TGTGCCAGCAGCCTCCGTTTGGCTGACGAGCAGTACTTC
>many|TRBV9|-|TRBJ2-5
CASSARTETQYF
TGTGCCAGCAGCGCCCGAACGGAGACCCAGTACTTC
>-|TRBV20-1|-|TRBJ2-1
CSALSGTKAYGQFF
TGCAGTGCCCTATCCGGGACAAAGGCCTACGGGCAGTTCTTC
>-|TRBV12-3/TRBV12-4|-|TRBJ1-1
CASSLSTIRAFF
TGTGCCAGCAGTTTGAGTACTATACGAGCTTTCTTT
>once|TRBV5-6|TRBD2|TRBJ2-5
CASSFTTGTSANEQYF
TGTGCCAGCAGCTTTACCACCGGGACTAGCGCCAATGAGCAGTACTTC
>-|TRBV5-1|-|TRBJ2-5
CASSPGGRGDETQYF
TGCGCCAGCAGCCCCGGTGGCAGGGGTGACGAGACCCAGTACTTC
>few|TRBV27|-|TRBJ1-6
CASSPRTGNSPLHF
TGTGCCAGCAGTCCCCGGACGGGAAATTCACCCCTCCACTTT
>few|TRBV7-2|-|TRBJ1-2
CASSHPTIDHGYTF
TGTGCCAGCAGCCACCCGACCATAGACCATGGCTACACCTTC
>many|TRBV29-1|-|TRBJ2-7
CSVRSLQGPGYEQYF
TGCAGCGTTCGCTCCTTACAGGGACCTGGATACGAGCAGTACTTC
>-|TRBV28|-|TRBJ1-1
CASSPGFWEAFF
TGTGCCAGCAGCCCAGGGTTTTGGGAAGCTTTCTTT